The source of this TCR beta chain is a study of shared clonotypes between healthy human individuals (TCRdb year 2020). About the study as a whole: The cohort included three men and two women between 18 and 49 years of age. For each donor, three plates each were used for CD4 naive and CD4 memory, two plates were used for CD8 naive, and one plate was used for CD8 memory. To estimate repertoire size and how much clonotype sharing occurs between individuals, the study deeply sequenced the blood TCR repertoires of five healthy adults. Libraries were prepared and TCR repertoires were sequenced by different laboratories using diverse techniques, in order to increase sequencing depth and limit assay-specific biases. Between about 0.85 and 10 billion PBMCs per donor were obtained by leukapheresis.

TCR CDR3 regions were amplified from genomic DNA by multiplex PCR using the deep immunoSEQ assay. For each cell subset, the extracted genomic DNA was distributed evenly across all wells of several immunoSEQ 96-well plates, and each plate served as one replicate. For sorted subsets, approximately 210 ng of genomic DNA, equivalent to around 29,000 T cell genomes, went into each replicate PCR. Purified libraries were quantified with a Qubit 3.0 fluorometer, sized on a Bioanalyzer 2100, and re-quantified with the KAPA Library Quantification kit. Every immunoSEQ 96-well plate was sequenced on a dedicated single-read 150-cycle Illumina NextSeq 550 flow cell. In the original analysis: Because the immunoSEQ output held only junctional sequences and lacked quality scores, the filtering could not match the filtering applied to full-length reads. Sequences were annotated with PyIR, a Python wrapper for IgBLAST v1.9, using IMGT germline references to assign V/J genes and CDR3. Reads were filtered out if the reads had weak V/J assignments (E-value above 1e-6), no CDR3, stop codons, out-of-frame junctions, or ambiguous translated residues. V3J clonotypes were defined as sequences sharing the same inferred V gene, J gene, and CDR3 amino acid sequence. The percentage overlap between two repertoires was calculated by dividing the number of shared unique clonotypes by the size of the smaller repertoire. Repertoire richness was assessed with RTK rarefaction, the Chao1 estimator, and Recon v2.1 estimates of unobserved clonotypes. For all TCRbeta clonotypes obtained by the gDNA method from a handful of donors, generation probabilities were computed with OLGA. The immuneACCESS repertoire file appears here via TCRdb, limited to in-frame rearrangements. These files lack a portion of the clones; in checked studies, under half of the deficit traces to unresolved V genes, and the cause of the others is not known. That table gives V, J and clone size, and the DNA gave D and trimming. Here the sample has roughly 1,100,000 clones; 65% to 75% occur a single time. The ten largest make up about 1.5% of the sample.

The donors were healthy, HIV-negative adults who had no recently reported acute infections or vaccinations. Every donor was a Caucasian adult residing in Nashville, Tennessee, USA. CD4+ T cells were enriched by magnetic negative selection; naive cells were then positively selected on CD45RA, and the negative fraction formed the memory subset. After blood collection by leukapheresis, PBMCs were isolated using Ficoll-Histopaque density gradient centrifugation and then cryopreserved in the vapor phase of liquid nitrogen. Purity and quantity of every magnetically sorted T cell population were checked by analytical flow cytometry. Each sorted fraction had its genomic DNA isolated and then quantified by UV absorbance on a Nanodrop 2000c. Worth noting for this clone: What antigen it recognizes has not been identified. Per-base qualities were not stored, and no clone one base away is much larger.

V is clipped by 2 bases and J by 3 bases, and the sequence between their germline boundaries is 11 bases long. From cysteine to phenylalanine, the CDR3 is 15 amino acids long. Only the CDR3 portion is preserved as DNA: 45 bases, with reading frame beginning at the first base. As encoded in the germline V gene, CDR1 is MGHRA while CDR2 is YSYEKL. Study-level results and caveats: Because the study included only a small number of donors, the genetic and exposure-history diversity represented was limited. Larger estimated clonotype richness was generally found for naive subsets than for memory subsets. Rarefaction of sorted-subset datasets indicated incomplete sequencing despite the large sequencing depth. About 5% of naive CD4, 3% to 4% of naive CD8, 2.3% of memory CD4, and 0.4% of memory CD8 clonotypes were shared across a handful of donors. Based on pairwise subsampling, the degree of clonotype sharing among donors was expected to be affected by sequencing depth. Sampling was restricted to blood, and TCR repertoires in tissue are likely to differ from TCR repertoires in blood. Compared with non-shared clonotypes, the clonotypes found in all four sorted-subset donors had higher generation probabilities.

The chain uses TRBV4-1 and TRBJ1-3, with the D gene not confidently named. The clonotype comes from a man aged 18 to 29 in good health. Sequencing was carried out using memory CD4+ T cells sorted from blood. Per the publication, the cell subset or site label means: CD45RA-negative fraction. The bases are TGCGCCAGCAGCCAACTAACCTCCCTTGGAAACACCATATATTTT. Its translation reads: CASSQLTSLGNTIYF.